These T cell receptor beta chains were read from a single sample in a study of blood T cell repertoires in COVID-19. This table comes from immunoSEQ multiplex PCR, and its TCRdb copy is limited to in-frame clones, with some not included. The data hold about 500,000 clones, with approximately 89% observed a single time. Material for sequencing was peripheral blood. These receptors originate from a man between 18 and 35 years old with COVID-19, enrolled during active disease. The CDR3 runs from the conserved cysteine through the conserved F or W. The D gene is left open where the match is weak. Size is omitted from some rows. Given values are once, few, many or a class for expanded clones.

D gene	J gene	clone size	V gene	CDR3 DNA	CDR3 protein
NA	TRBJ1-1	few	TRBV5-1	TGCGCCAGCAGCTTGGGCCTTAGACAGGTTGAGGGCGGTAACACTGAAGCTTTCTTT	CASSLGLRQVEGGNTEAFF
NA	TRBJ1-4	NA	TRBV25-1	TGTGCCAGCAGTGGGGTCCAGGGGACTAATGAAAAACTGTTTTTT	CASSGVQGTNEKLFF
TRBD1	TRBJ2-3	NA	TRBV6-6	TGTGCCAGCAGTCACCCGACGACAGGGGGATTAGATACGCAGTATTTT	CASSHPTTGGLDTQYF
TRBD2	TRBJ2-1	NA	TRBV10-1	TGCGCCAGCAGTGAGGTTAGCGGGGGGCCCTACAATGAGCAGTTCTTC	CASSEVSGGPYNEQFF
TRBD1	TRBJ1-3	NA	TRBV9	TGTGCCAGCAGCTCCGGGACAGGGGATGGAAACACCATATATTTT	CASSSGTGDGNTIYF
NA	TRBJ2-1	NA	TRBV9	TGTGCCAGCAGCGAATCCCGACTGTACTACAATGAGCAGTTCTTC	CASSESRLYYNEQFF
NA	TRBJ2-7	once	TRBV6-1	TGTGCCAGCAGTGAAGCGCGAACGGTTACCTACGAGCAGTACTTC	CASSEARTVTYEQYF
NA	TRBJ1-4	NA	TRBV29-1	TGCAGCGTTGGGGGGGGCAGTGAAAAACTGTTTTTT	CSVGGGSEKLFF
NA	TRBJ2-3	few	TRBV2	TGTGCCAGCAGTGGTCTAGGCACGAGCACAGATACGCAGTATTTT	CASSGLGTSTDTQYF
TRBD2	TRBJ2-7	NA	TRBV7-9	TGTGCCAGCAGCCCCAAATACGGGAGGTACTCCTACGAGCAGTACTTC	CASSPKYGRYSYEQYF
TRBD2	TRBJ2-1	NA	TRBV6-5	TGTGCCAGCAGGGTAGCGGGGATACACTACAATGAGCAGTTCTTC	CASRVAGIHYNEQFF
NA	TRBJ1-1	NA	TRBV9	TGTGCCAGCAGCGCGGGGACATTAAACACTGAAGCTTTCTTT	CASSAGTLNTEAFF
NA	TRBJ1-1	NA	TRBV10-3	TGTGCCATCAGTCGGGGGACGGTGAACACTGAAGCTTTCTTT	CAISRGTVNTEAFF
TRBD2	TRBJ2-1	NA	TRBV11-3	TGTGCCAGCAGCATAACTAGCGGTTCCACCAATGAGCAGTTCTTC	CASSITSGSTNEQFF
NA	TRBJ1-4	NA	TRBV30	TGTGCCGGGGGCACCAGGGAAAAACTGTTTTTT	CAGGTREKLFF
TRBD2	TRBJ2-5	NA	TRBV13	TGTGCCAGCAGCGAACGGGGGGGCACCCAGTACTTC	CASSERGGTQYF
TRBD1	TRBJ1-1	NA	TRBV2	TGTGCCAGCAGCTTCGACAGGGGTGGAACTGAAGCTTTCTTT	CASSFDRGGTEAFF
TRBD2	TRBJ2-7	NA	TRBV13	TGTGCCAGCAGCTTAGTGCGGGAGCACCACGAGCAGTACTTC	CASSLVREHHEQYF
TRBD2	TRBJ2-1	NA	TRBV6-9	TGTGCCAGCAGTTATACACTAGCGGGAGGGTACTACAATGAGCAGTTCTTC	CASSYTLAGGYYNEQFF
NA	TRBJ2-1	NA	TRBV7-9	TGTGCCAGCAGCTTACAGGGGTTGGATGAGCAGTTCTTC	CASSLQGLDEQFF
NA	TRBJ1-5	NA	TRBV12-3/TRBV12-4	TGTGCCAGCAGCCAGTCCAATCAGCCCCAGCATTTT	CASSQSNQPQHF
NA	TRBJ2-3	NA	TRBV27	TGTGCCTCCTCTTGGGCCGGGAGAAGCGCAGATACGCAGTATTTT	CASSWAGRSADTQYF
TRBD1	TRBJ1-4	NA	TRBV19	TGTGCCAGTAGTACAGGGACAGCTTATAATGAAAAACTGTTTTTT	CASSTGTAYNEKLFF
TRBD2	TRBJ2-5	NA	TRBV7-9	TGTGCCAGCAGCTTAGGGACTAGCCCGGAGACCCAGTACTTC	CASSLGTSPETQYF
NA	TRBJ2-7	NA	TRBV5-1	TGCGCCAGCAGCTTGGTCCTCCACGAGCAGTACTTC	CASSLVLHEQYF
TRBD1	TRBJ1-2	few	TRBV10-1	TGCGCCAACACAGGGGGACGGGGCTACACCTTC	CANTGGRGYTF
TRBD2	TRBJ2-2	NA	TRBV29-1	TGCAGCGTTGATACTAGCGGAACCACCGGGGAGCTGTTTTTT	CSVDTSGTTGELFF
TRBD2	TRBJ2-1	NA	TRBV19	TGTGCCAGTAGTATAGGGGGCCAGCGGGGGAATGAGCAGTTCTTC	CASSIGGQRGNEQFF
NA	TRBJ2-3	few	TRBV11-3	TGTGCCAGCAGCGCAGGGGATACAGATACGCAGTATTTT	CASSAGDTDTQYF
NA	TRBJ1-2	NA	TRBV6-2/TRBV6-3	TGTGCCAGCAGTCAACTATTCGGCTACACCTTC	CASSQLFGYTF
TRBD1	TRBJ2-2	NA	TRBV11-1	TGTGCCAGCAGCTCCATCGGGACAGGGGGTACCGGGGAGCTGTTTTTT	CASSSIGTGGTGELFF
TRBD2	TRBJ2-7	NA	TRBV5-1	TGCGCCAGCAGCAGTAGTAGGATTAGCGGGAGGGCCCCCTACGAGCAGTACTTC	CASSSSRISGRAPYEQYF
NA	TRBJ2-6	NA	TRBV21-1	TGTGCCAGCAGCAACCATCAGGGGGCGAAGGCTGGGGCCAACGTCCTGACTTTC	CASSNHQGAKAGANVLTF
TRBD2	TRBJ2-3	NA	TRBV6-5	TGTGCCAGCAGGTCACTAGCGGGAGGGCTAGATACGCAGTATTTT	CASRSLAGGLDTQYF
NA	TRBJ1-4	once	TRBV7-2	TGTGCCAGCAGCGTGGCGGGGGGTGAAAAACTGTTTTTT	CASSVAGGEKLFF
NA	TRBJ2-4	NA	TRBV15	TGTGCCACCAGCAGAGATCGTTACATTCAGTACTTC	CATSRDRYIQYF
TRBD1	TRBJ1-1	NA	TRBV27	TGTGCCAGCAGTTTCCCAGGGGGCACTGAAGCTTTCTTT	CASSFPGGTEAFF
NA	TRBJ2-2	many	TRBV6-4	TGTGCCAGCAGTAAGGCAGGGGACGCCGGGGAGCTGTTTTTT	CASSKAGDAGELFF
NA	TRBJ1-1	NA	TRBV7-9	TGTGCCAGCAGCCAACTGGGCCCTGAAGCTTTCTTT	CASSQLGPEAFF
NA	TRBJ2-1	NA	TRBV11-2	TGTGCCAGCAGCTTACCCCTTGGCCCCTACAATGAGCAGTTCTTC	CASSLPLGPYNEQFF
NA	TRBJ2-1	NA	TRBV30	TGTGCCTGGAGCCCAGGGGGGAATGAGCAGTTCTTC	CAWSPGGNEQFF
NA	TRBJ2-1	NA	TRBV4-1	TGCGCCAGCAGCCAAGATCAAAAAGGGGGAGATGAGCAGTTCTTC	CASSQDQKGGDEQFF
NA	TRBJ2-3	NA	TRBV5-1	TGCGCCAGCAGCGGAGGATACACAGATACGCAGTATTTT	CASSGGYTDTQYF
NA	TRBJ2-5	few	TRBV12-5	TGTGCTAGTGGCCTGGAGACCCAGTACTTC	CASGLETQYF
TRBD1	TRBJ2-7	NA	TRBV5-1	TGCGCCAGCAGCACCGGACAGGGGTACGAGCAGTACTTC	CASSTGQGYEQYF
NA	TRBJ1-4	NA	TRBV9	TGTGCCAGCAGCCGTACAGGGGAAAAACTGTTTTTT	CASSRTGEKLFF
TRBD2	TRBJ2-1	NA	TRBV30	TGTGCCTGGGGGCGGGGGGCTACCTACAATGAGCAGTTCTTC	CAWGRGATYNEQFF
NA	TRBJ2-7	NA	TRBV7-9	TGTGCCAGCAGGGTGGCCCACTCCTACGAGCAGTACTTC	CASRVAHSYEQYF
NA	TRBJ1-4	NA	TRBV6-7	TGTGCCAGCAGTTACGTCTCCGGGACGGAGCTTAGGAGGGGTGAAAAACTGTTTTTT	CASSYVSGTELRRGEKLFF
TRBD1	TRBJ1-4	many	TRBV6-5	TGTGCCAGCCTCAGGACAGGGAATGAAAAACTGTTTTTT	CASLRTGNEKLFF
TRBD2	TRBJ2-2	NA	TRBV5-4	TGTGCCAGCAGCTTCCGACTAGCGGGGGCCAACACCGGGGAGCTGTTTTTT	CASSFRLAGANTGELFF
TRBD2	TRBJ2-1	NA	TRBV3-1/TRBV3-2	TGTGCCAGCACCCTTGATCGGACTAGTATGTTCTTC	CASTLDRTSMFF